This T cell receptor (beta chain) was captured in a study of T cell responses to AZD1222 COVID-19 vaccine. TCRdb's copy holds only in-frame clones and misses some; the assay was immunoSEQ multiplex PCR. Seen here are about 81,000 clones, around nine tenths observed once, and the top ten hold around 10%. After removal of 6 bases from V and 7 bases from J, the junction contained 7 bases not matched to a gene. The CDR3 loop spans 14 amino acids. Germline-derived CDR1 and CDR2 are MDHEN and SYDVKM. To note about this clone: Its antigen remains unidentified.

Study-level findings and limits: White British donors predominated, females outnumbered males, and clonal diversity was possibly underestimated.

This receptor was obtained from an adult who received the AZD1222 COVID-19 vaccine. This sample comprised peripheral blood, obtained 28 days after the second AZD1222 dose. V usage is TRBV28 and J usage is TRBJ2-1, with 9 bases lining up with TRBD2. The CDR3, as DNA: TGTGCCAGCAGCTTACTAGCGGGCAAGAATGAGCAGTTCTTC. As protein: CASSLLAGKNEQFF.